This TCR beta chain was identified during a study of control samples from healthy donors and cancer patients. Profiling relied on immunoSEQ multiplex PCR, and the TCRdb table lists in-frame clones only, not all of them. The profile shows 60,000 to 70,000 clones, over 65% of them singletons. V lost 1 base and J 0 bases, leaving 10 bases between the germline ends. Germline CDR1 MNHEY, CDR2 SMNVEV (reference sequence). This CDR3 is built from 16 residues. This clone was counted a few times. This chain connects TRBV27 to TRBJ2-1; D call uncertain. The sequenced sample consisted of PBMCs. This sequence originates from a woman in her forties or fifties with lung cancer. The chain's CDR3 is CASSLYGASSYNEQFF. In nucleotides, the CDR3 is TGTGCCAGCAGTTTATACGGAGCTAGCTCCTACAATGAGCAGTTCTTC.